One and the same sample provided the 26 T cell receptor beta chains below, sequenced in a study of cytomegalovirus exposure and HLA in healthy donors. The PCR contained 60 Vbeta and 13 Jbeta primers. Assay used: immunoSEQ multiplex PCR; TCRdb lists only in-frame clones, some missing. The table includes some 110,000 clones, 13% to 15% detected once. Sequencing input: PBMCs. The receptors here all came from a female donor in good health and CMV-seronegative.

This clone was counted a few times. The chain joins TRBV12-5 to TRBJ1-5; no reliable D call. V lost 1 base and J 3 bases, leaving 7 bases between the germline ends. Germline V lookup: CDR1 LGHNT, CDR2 FRNRAP. The CDR3 is 14 residues long. Here the CDR3 reads CASGLELHNQPQHF. The CDR3 bases are TGTGCTAGTGGTTTGGAGTTACACAATCAGCCCCAGCATTTT.

The sample holds a few counts of this clone. V gene TRBV30 combines with J gene TRBJ1-2, with D unresolved. V lost 4 bases and J 2 bases, leaving 14 bases between the germline ends. The CDR3 contains 14 residues. From germline, CDR1 is GTSNPN and CDR2 SVGIG (reference sequence). The CDR3 reads CAWTRGRENYGYTF. CDR3 DNA sequence: TGTGCCTGGACACGAGGGAGAGAAAACTATGGCTACACCTTC.

This chain connects TRBV29-1 to TRBJ2-5, with 7 nucleotides matching TRBD1. Germline-derived CDR1 and CDR2 are SQVTM and ANQGSEA. There are 11 residues in the CDR3. Trimming took 7 bases from V and 2 from J; bases not matched to a gene: 1. The CDR3 nucleotides read TGCAGCGGGGGACAGCAAGAGACCCAGTACTTC. Its translation is CSGGQQETQYF.

This chain joins TRBV7-9 and TRBJ2-7; TRBD1 aligns across 12 bases. V was pared by 6 bases and J by 6 bases, with 9 bases of the junction left unmatched. The CDR3 runs 15 residues. Germline values: CDR1 SEHNR, CDR2 FQNEAQ (reference sequence). CDR3 loop: CASSIAGTGGFEQYF. CDR3 sequence (DNA): TGTGCCAGCAGTATAGCCGGGACAGGGGGCTTCGAGCAGTACTTC.

This chain joins TRBV2 and TRBJ2-7; TRBD1 matches 8 bases. The CDR3 extends over 14 amino acids. Trimming removed 6 bases from V and 3 bases from J; junction bases left unmatched: 7. Germline V CDR1 and CDR2: SNHLY, FYNNEI. This chain's CDR3 is CASSAGQVRYEQYF. CDR3 DNA sequence: TGTGCCAGCAGCGCGGGACAGGTACGCTACGAGCAGTACTTC.

The chain employs TRBV6-5 and TRBJ1-5; TRBD1 might be the D (5 bases). Germline CDR1 reads MNHEY; CDR2 reads SVGAGI. Trimming pared 3 bases from V and 3 bases from J, leaving 9 bases between. CDR3 size: 14 residues. In nucleotides, the CDR3 is TGTGCCAGCAGTTATTCAGGGAACAATCAGCCCCAGCATTTT. Residues: CASSYSGNNQPQHF.

In this sample, this clone turned up a few times. The CDR3 is CASSGDYNEQFF. Here the CDR3 DNA reads TGTGCCAGCTCAGGGGACTACAATGAGCAGTTCTTC. The rearrangement uses TRBV19 and TRBJ2-1, with D maybe TRBD1 (6 bases). The V end lost 9 bases, the J end lost 3 bases, and 9 bases lay between the germline ends. Germline CDR1 reads LNHDA; CDR2 reads SQIVND (reference sequence). The CDR3 spans 12 residues.

The DNA for the CDR3 is TGTGCCAGCAGTTTTACGAGCGGGAGCCCCTACGAGCAGTACTTC. It codes for CASSFTSGSPYEQYF. The chain links TRBV27 to TRBJ2-7; 8 nucleotides agree with TRBD2. Germline-derived CDR1 and CDR2 are MNHEY and SMNVEV (reference sequence). With 3 bases clipped from V and 2 bases from J, the junction kept 6 bases outside the gene matches. This CDR3 contains 15 residues.

The chain carries TRBV27 and TRBJ1-2, with D maybe TRBD1 (6 bases). There are 14 residues in the CDR3. With 0 bases removed from V and 4 bases from J, the gap between germline ends came to 9 bases. Per the germline V gene, CDR1 is MNHEY and CDR2 is SMNVEV (reference sequence). The CDR3 sequence: CASSLSVGGYGYTF. As DNA, the CDR3 is TGTGCCAGCAGTTTATCGGTAGGGGGCTATGGCTACACCTTC.

The genes are TRBV28 and TRBJ2-2; TRBD2 agrees at 9 bases. The junction had 19 bases not matched to a gene; V was cut back by 3 bases and J by 5 bases. Germline V gene sequence: CDR1 MDHEN, CDR2 SYDVKM. This CDR3 has 20 amino acids. Here the CDR3 DNA reads TGTGCCAGCAGTTTTCCCCTACACCTTAAACTAGCGGGCGTAACCGGGGAGCTGTTTTTT. As protein: CASSFPLHLKLAGVTGELFF.

This clone has only a few counts. The genes are TRBV2 and TRBJ2-5; 16 bases map to TRBD2. Germline CDR1 is SNHLY and CDR2 is FYNNEI. The CDR3 spans 19 residues. The ends lost 6 bases at V and 5 bases at J; junction bases unmatched: 15. CDR3 bases: TGTGCCAGCAGGAACACGGGACTAGCGGGGGGGCCTGGAGGGGAGACCCAGTACTTC. Protein product: CASRNTGLAGGPGGETQYF.

In this sample, this clone turned up a few times. The chain links TRBV5-1 to TRBJ2-5, with TRBD1 matching 7 bases. The CDR3 is 14 amino acids. V lost 4 bases, J lost 0 bases, and 3 bases stayed unmatched. Germline V lookup: CDR1 SGHRS, CDR2 YFSETQ. In DNA form, the CDR3 reads TGCGCCAGCAGCGGGACAGCTAACCAAGAGACCCAGTACTTC. Protein sequence: CASSGTANQETQYF. The complete variable domain, with remaining parts taken from reference TRBV5-1 and TRBJ2-5, reads KAGVTQTPRYLIKTRGQQVTLSCSPISGHRSVSWYQQTPGQGLQFLFEYFSETQRNKGNFPGRFSGRQFSNSRSEMNVSTLELGDSALYLCASSGTANQETQYFGPGTRLLVL.

The chain combines TRBV9 with TRBJ1-6; no clear D. The germline V gene encodes CDR1 SGDLS and CDR2 YYNGEE. V lost 0 bases and J 6 bases, leaving 7 bases between the germline ends. This CDR3 has 14 residues. The CDR3 sequence: CASSVETFNSPLHF. CDR3 in DNA: TGTGCCAGCAGCGTAGAGACATTTAATTCACCCCTCCACTTT.

The J gene is TRBJ1-3, the V gene TRBV29-1; 8 bases agree with TRBD1. The CDR3 runs 14 residues. The germline gives CDR1 SQVTM, CDR2 ANQGSEA. J gave up 0 bases and V 3 bases, and 1 base lay outside the gene matches. The CDR3 DNA reads TGCAGCGTTGATGACAGGGGCTCTGGAAACACCATATATTTT. It codes for CSVDDRGSGNTIYF.

This clone came up a few times. This chain joins TRBV14 and TRBJ2-5; no clear D. The CDR3 consists of 11 residues. Between the trimmed V and J ends, which lost 3 bases and 5 bases, there was a span of 4 bases. Germline CDR1 reads SGHDN; CDR2 reads FVKESK. CDR3 bases: TGTGCCAGCAGCCACGGGGAGACCCAGTACTTC. This encodes CASSHGETQYF. The entire variable domain, with the rest obtained from reference TRBV14 and TRBJ2-5, is as follows: EAGVTQFPSHSVIEKGQTVTLRCDPISGHDNLYWYRRVMGKEIKFLLHFVKESKQDESGMPNNRFLAERTGGTYSTLKVQPAELEDSGVYFCASSHGETQYFGPGTRLLVL.

V is TRBV4-1 and J is TRBJ2-5; D gene unclear. CDR1 and CDR2 from the germline V gene are MGHRA and YSYEKL. V lost 1 base and J lost 2, with 17 bases in between. The CDR3 is 17 residues long. CDR3 DNA sequence: TGCGCCAGCAGCCAAGTCATGGCCAGATCCATTCAAGAGACCCAGTACTTC. This gives the protein CASSQVMARSIQETQYF.

The CDR3 DNA reads TGTGCCAGCAGCCAACTTACTAGGGATGAGCAGTTCTTC. Protein sequence: CASSQLTRDEQFF. The rearrangement joins TRBV4-2 to TRBJ2-1; weak D call: TRBD2 (5 bases). V lost 2 bases, J lost 8 bases, and 10 bases lay in between. The CDR3 consists of 13 residues. Germline V gene lookup returns CDR1 LGHNA and CDR2 YNFKEQ.

The chain links TRBV4-1 to TRBJ2-4, with a weak D call TRBD2 (5 bases). The ends were cut back, 0 bases at V and 4 bases at J, with 10 bases in the middle. Germline values: CDR1 MGHRA, CDR2 YSYEKL. The CDR3 totals 15 residues. In nucleotides, the CDR3 is TGCGCCAGCAGCCAAGACGTGCGGGCGAAAAACATTCAGTACTTC. Its translation is CASSQDVRAKNIQYF.

This clone was recorded only once. V and J are TRBV4-1 and TRBJ2-7, with D maybe TRBD2 (6 bases). Trimming shortened V by 0 bases and J by 2 bases, and 14 bases separated the two germline ends. This CDR3 has 16 residues. Looked up from germline, CDR1 is MGHRA and CDR2 is YSYEKL. The CDR3 sequence: CASSQDRFREAYEQYF. The DNA of the CDR3 is TGCGCCAGCAGCCAAGATCGTTTCAGGGAGGCCTACGAGCAGTACTTC.

This clone has just a few counts. The chain employs TRBV27 and TRBJ2-1; 9 bases are a match to TRBD1. V gave up 3 bases and J gave up 9 bases; unmatched junction bases: 15. Germline V gives CDR1 MNHEY, CDR2 SMNVEV (reference sequence). The CDR3 contains 17 residues. CDR3 sequence (DNA): TGTGCCAGCAGTTTCTCCCCTACAGGGGACAGGGCTTCTGAGCAGTTCTTC. Protein product: CASSFSPTGDRASEQFF.

The V and J genes are TRBV27 and TRBJ1-4; TRBD1 matches at 9 bases. The CDR3 has 14 amino acids. Germline-derived CDR1 and CDR2 are MNHEY and SMNVEV (reference sequence). Trimming cost V 5 bases and J 7 bases; bases outside gene matches: 5. The CDR3 spells CASSLHRGREKLFF. The CDR3 nucleotides read TGTGCCAGCAGTCTGCACAGGGGGCGTGAAAAACTGTTTTTT.

There are a few counts of this clone. The chain joins TRBV13 to TRBJ2-2; 10 positions agree with TRBD2. V shed 2 bases, J shed 4 bases, and the junction held 4 bases outside the gene matches. Germline-derived CDR1 and CDR2 are PRHDT and FYEKMQ (reference sequence). This CDR3 region has 16 residues. CDR3 residues: CASSLRGTSATGELFF. The CDR3 DNA follows: TGTGCCAGCAGCTTAAGGGGGACTAGCGCCACCGGGGAGCTGTTTTTT.

This clone turned up a few times. This chain links TRBV18 with TRBJ2-7; 15 bases map to TRBD2. CDR3 length: 17 amino acids. V trimming: 0 bases; J trimming: 5 bases; junction bases outside the gene matches: 5. From germline, CDR1 is KGHSH and CDR2 LQKENI. The CDR3 loop reads CASSPPRTSGRVHEQYF. In DNA form, the CDR3 reads TGTGCCAGCTCACCACCTAGGACTAGCGGGAGGGTTCACGAGCAGTACTTC.

This clone was seen only a few times. The V call is TRBV4-2, the J call TRBJ2-3, with 8 bases fitting TRBD2. CDR1 LGHNA and CDR2 YNFKEQ come from the germline V gene. This CDR3 spans 17 amino acids. Losses at the gene ends were 3 bases for V and 1 base for J; bases not matched to a gene: 9. The CDR3 nucleotides read TGTGCCAGCAGCCACGGAAAAGCGGGAGTCCGCACAGATACGCAGTATTTT. Protein product: CASSHGKAGVRTDTQYF.

The chain is built from TRBV5-1 and TRBJ2-7, with 12 bases lining up with TRBD2. The germline CDR1 and CDR2 sequences are SGHRS and YFSETQ. The length of the CDR3 is 15 residues. V was pared by 4 bases and J by 2 bases, with 4 bases of the junction left unmatched. The CDR3 DNA follows: TGCGCCAGCAGCGTCACTAGCGGGGGGACCTACGAGCAGTACTTC. Translation gives CASSVTSGGTYEQYF. The entire variable domain, with the rest obtained from reference TRBV5-1 and TRBJ2-7, is as follows: KAGVTQTPRYLIKTRGQQVTLSCSPISGHRSVSWYQQTPGQGLQFLFEYFSETQRNKGNFPGRFSGRQFSNSRSEMNVSTLELGDSALYLCASSVTSGGTYEQYFGPGTRLTVT.

This clone turned up a few times. This sequence joins TRBV5-1 and TRBJ1-1; TRBD1 aligns across 10 bases. Germline assignment: CDR1 SGHRS and CDR2 YFSETQ. The CDR3 is 16 residues long. V was pared by 3 bases and J by 4 bases, with 9 bases of the junction left unmatched. Here the CDR3 DNA reads TGCGCCAGCAGCTCCGCGACAGGGGGCGCTGGCACTGAAGCTTTCTTT. Translated: CASSSATGGAGTEAFF.